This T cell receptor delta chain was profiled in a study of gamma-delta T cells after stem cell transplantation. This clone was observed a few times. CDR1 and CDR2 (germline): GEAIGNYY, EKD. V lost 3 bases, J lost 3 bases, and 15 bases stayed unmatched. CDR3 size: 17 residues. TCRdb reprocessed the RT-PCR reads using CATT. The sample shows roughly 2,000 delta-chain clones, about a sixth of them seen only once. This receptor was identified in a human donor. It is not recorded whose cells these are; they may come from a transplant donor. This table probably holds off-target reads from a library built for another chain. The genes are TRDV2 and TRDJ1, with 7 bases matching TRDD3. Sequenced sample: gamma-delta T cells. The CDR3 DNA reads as TGTGCCTGTGACTCCATCGTGACGGGTACTGGGGCCGATAAACTCATCTTT. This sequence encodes CACDSIVTGTGADKLIF.